These 29 T cell receptor beta chains came from one sample sequenced in a study of CD8 T cells in ankylosing spondylitis. TCRdb redid the calling of the 5' RACE reads with MiXCR, one entry per CDR3 protein. Of more than 150,000 distinct CDR3 sequences listed, roughly 11% are singletons. Source material: blood, either unsorted or a sorted T cell fraction (not recorded which). The receptor source for this set is a male donor with ankylosing spondylitis or in good health (not recorded which).

This clonotype was observed at least ten times. V usage is TRBV5-1 and J usage is TRBJ1-4, with TRBD1 as a possible D gene (5 bases). CDR1 and CDR2 (germline): SGHRS, YFSETQ. Trimming stripped 3 bases from V and 4 bases from J, with 10 bases between. This CDR3 spans 14 amino acids. CDR3 sequence reads: CASSSRGLNEKLFF. The CDR3 nucleotides read TGCGCCAGCAGCTCCCGGGGCCTTAATGAAAAACTGTTTTTT.

This clonotype appeared many times. The chain couples TRBV10-3 to TRBJ2-5, with D possibly being TRBD2 (5 bases). This CDR3 is built from 14 residues. V was clipped by 4 bases and J by 5 bases, with 14 bases between them. CDR1 is ENHRY and CDR2 is SYGVKD in the germline V gene. The CDR3 protein is CAISGTGGLETQYF. In DNA, the CDR3 is TGTGCCATCAGTGGGACCGGCGGGTTGGAGACCCAGTACTTC.

Points on this clonotype: A read error may produce the germline difference seen at one junction end. This sequence joins TRBV29-1 and TRBJ2-3, with 8 nucleotides matching TRBD1. There are 15 residues in the CDR3. Germline CDR1 is SQVTM and CDR2 is ANQGSEA. The CDR3 loop is CSAHRTGISTDTQYF. The CDR3 nucleotides are TGCAGCGCCCACCGGACAGGGATCAGCACAGATACGCAGTATTTC.

This sequence joins TRBV7-6 and TRBJ2-1; no reliable D call. This CDR3 has 14 residues. Germline CDR1 is SGHVS and CDR2 is FNYEAQ. V lost 2 bases and J 8 bases, leaving 13 bases between the germline ends. CDR3 coding DNA: TGTGCCAGCAGCTTATCCGACTTCCCATATGAGCAGTTCTTC. This gives the protein CASSLSDFPYEQFF.

In its sample, this clonotype was seen many times. V and J are TRBV29-1 and TRBJ2-3; 7 positions agree with TRBD1. This CDR3 has 14 residues. The germline CDR1 and CDR2 sequences are SQVTM and ANQGSEA. V shed 7 bases and J 0 bases; nucleotides not matched to a gene: 7. The chain's CDR3 is CSARGGPSTDTQYF. In DNA form, the CDR3 reads TGCAGCGCCAGAGGGGGCCCCAGCACAGATACGCAGTATTTT.

This clonotype has a count of ten or more. V is TRBV20-1 and J is TRBJ1-2; possible D gene TRBD1, 5 bases. The germline V and J ends were trimmed by 8 bases and 4 bases, with 11 bases remaining between them. The germline V gene has CDR1 DFQATT and CDR2 SNEGSKA (reference sequence). The CDR3 consists of 11 residues. CDR3 in amino acids: CSTPGIYGYTF. CDR3 nucleotide sequence: TGCAGTACGCCAGGGATCTATGGCTACACCTTC.

This rearrangement joins TRBV14 to TRBJ2-7; perhaps TRBD1 as D (7 bases). With 1 base removed from V and 6 bases from J, the gap between germline ends came to 13 bases. The CDR3 loop spans 14 amino acids. Germline values: CDR1 SGHDN, CDR2 FVKESK. DNA of the CDR3: TGTGCCAGCAGCCAAGTTAGGCAGGGGGGCGAGCAGTACTTC. Its translation: CASSQVRQGGEQYF. Based on the CDR3 plus reference TRBV14 and TRBJ2-7, the full variable domain is EAGVTQFPSHSVIEKGQTVTLRCDPISGHDNLYWYRRVMGKEIKFLLHFVKESKQDESGMPNNRFLAERTGGTYSTLKVQPAELEDSGVYFCASSQVRQGGEQYFGPGTRLTVT.

This rearrangement joins TRBV5-4 to TRBJ2-7; 7 bases are shared with TRBD2. The CDR3 has 16 residues. V lost 1 base to trimming and J lost 7 bases; unmatched junction nucleotides: 14. Germline V gene sequence: CDR1 SGHNT, CDR2 YYREEE (reference sequence). DNA of the CDR3: TGTGCCAGCAGCTTGAAGGAGGCTAGCGGCTCTTGGGAGCAGTACTTC. Translation: CASSLKEASGSWEQYF.

In this sample, this clonotype turned up many times. The chain uses TRBV20-1 and TRBJ2-1, with 10 bases aligning to TRBD2. CDR1 DFQATT and CDR2 SNEGSKA come from the germline V gene (reference sequence). The trim removed 3 bases at V and 5 bases at J, leaving 4 bases unmatched. CDR3 length: 14 amino acids. CDR3 bases: TGCAGTGCTAGGGGGACTAGCGCCCACAATGAGCAGTTCTTC. It specifies CSARGTSAHNEQFF.

Ten or more counts support this clonotype. The chain carries TRBV20-1 and TRBJ2-5; D unresolved. Germline CDR1 DFQATT, CDR2 SNEGSKA (reference sequence). The V and J ends lost 2 bases and 4 bases respectively, with 17 bases between them. The CDR3 is 15 residues long. CDR3 loop: CSARPHSPLRETQYF. DNA for the CDR3: TGCAGTGCTAGACCCCACAGTCCGTTGCGAGAGACCCAGTACTTC.

The chain is built from TRBV7-2 and TRBJ1-4; D uncertain. V shed 5 bases and J shed 2 bases, with 6 bases lying between them. The CDR3 length is 13 residues. CDR1 is SGHTA and CDR2 is FQGNSA in the germline V gene. In DNA form, the CDR3 reads TGTGCCAGCAGCCCCGGCACTAATGAAAAACTGTTTTTT. Translation gives CASSPGTNEKLFF. Full variable domain (rest looked up from reference TRBV7-2 and TRBJ1-4): GAGVSQSPSNKVTEKGKDVELRCDPISGHTALYWYRQSLGQGLEFLIYFQGNSAPDKSGLPSDRFSAERTGGSVSTLTIQRTQQEDSAVYLCASSPGTNEKLFFGSGTQLSVL.

With respect to this clonotype: A single base separates this from a much larger clone, so it may be a read error. The rearrangement uses TRBV4-1 and TRBJ2-1, with no clear D. This CDR3 comprises 16 residues. V lost 1 base to trimming and J lost 7 bases, with 17 bases between them. Germline V gene data show CDR1 as MGHRA and CDR2 as YSYEKL. CDR3: CASSQAAQSAMNEQFF. DNA for the CDR3: TGCGCCAGCAGCCAAGCGGCACAGTCGGCCATGAATGAGCAGTTCTTC.

A word on this clonotype: One base away lies a much larger clone, so this may be a sequencing read error. This rearrangement joins TRBV24-1 to TRBJ2-2, with D perhaps matching TRBD1 or TRBD2 (6 bases each). Germline CDR1 KGHDR, CDR2 SFDVKD. The CDR3 loop spans 16 amino acids. V was pared by 0 bases and J by 7 bases, with 14 bases between. The CDR3 spells CATSDLERGEIGELFF. CDR3 DNA: TGTGCCACCAGTGATTTGGAAAGGGGGGAGATCGGGGAGCTGTTTTTT.

This clonotype was recorded many times. V gene TRBV5-1 combines with J gene TRBJ2-3; 13 positions match TRBD2. This CDR3 contains 17 residues. From germline, CDR1 is SGHRS and CDR2 YFSETQ. V lost 0 bases to trimming and J lost 4 bases; unmatched junction nucleotides: 5. The CDR3 loop reads CASSLGGLAGIADTQYF. The DNA of the CDR3 is TGCGCCAGCAGCTTGGGGGGACTAGCGGGAATCGCAGATACGCAGTATTTT.

This clonotype was seen a handful of times. The chain uses TRBV12-3 or TRBV12-4 and TRBJ2-1, with a weak D call TRBD2 (5 bases). The CDR3 consists of 15 residues. Trimming removed 4 bases from V and 6 bases from J, with 16 bases in between. The CDR3 sequence: CASSSAEGRRNEQFF. The CDR3 DNA reads TGTGCCAGCAGTTCCGCAGAGGGCCGACGCAATGAGCAGTTCTTC.

Only a few counts were recorded for this clonotype. The chain is built from TRBV5-1 and TRBJ2-4; TRBD2 matches at 9 bases. Per the germline V gene, CDR1 is SGHRS and CDR2 is YFSETQ. CDR3 size: 15 residues. V trimming: 6 bases; J trimming: 8 bases; junction bases outside the gene matches: 12. The CDR3 protein is CASNEAGGWEDIQYF. Written as DNA, the CDR3 is TGCGCCAGCAACGAGGCGGGAGGGTGGGAGGACATTCAGTACTTC.

In this sample, this clonotype turned up many times. V is TRBV3-1 and J is TRBJ2-7, with 9 bases identical to TRBD2. The V gene end was trimmed by 7 bases and the J gene end by 0 bases; junction bases not matched to a gene: 7. This CDR3 region has 15 residues. In germline, CDR1 is LGHDT, CDR2 YNNKEL (reference sequence). CDR3 bases: TGTGCCAGCACCCTATATAGCGGGAGCTCCTACGAGCAGTACTTC. Its protein is CASTLYSGSSYEQYF.

The CDR3 DNA reads as TGCAGTGCTTTAGAGGACGGGACAGGGAACACAGATACGCAGTATTTT. Amino acids: CSALEDGTGNTDTQYF. J is TRBJ2-3 and V is TRBV20-1; 9 bases map to TRBD1. Germline V lookup: CDR1 DFQATT, CDR2 SNEGSKA (reference sequence). The V gene end was trimmed by 5 bases and the J gene end by 2 bases; junction bases not matched to a gene: 11. This CDR3 region has 16 residues.

This clonotype has ten or more counts. V gene TRBV29-1 combines with J gene TRBJ1-1, with TRBD1 matching 7 bases. J gave up 0 bases and V 7 bases, and 8 bases lay outside the gene matches. CDR3 length equals 14 residues. Germline values: CDR1 SQVTM, CDR2 ANQGSEA. The DNA for the CDR3 is TGCAGCGCCAGGAGGGGGCCCATGAACACTGAAGCTTTCTTT. This translates into CSARRGPMNTEAFF.

As concerns this clonotype: Being one base from a much bigger clone, this may be a read error. In DNA, the CDR3 is TGTGCCCGCAGTTCCCCCTCTCTCCGGAAAAAACTGTTTTTT. It specifies CARSSPSLRKKLFF. The V call is TRBV28, the J call TRBJ1-4; no definite D call. Germline V CDR1 and CDR2: MDHEN, SYDVKM. The CDR3 covers 14 residues.

The J gene is TRBJ2-5, the V gene TRBV12-3 or TRBV12-4, with 8 bases lining up with TRBD1. The CDR3 is 15 amino acids. The V gene end was trimmed by 3 bases and the J gene end by 1 base; junction bases not matched to a gene: 4. This CDR3 reads CASSFATGGQETQYF. The CDR3 DNA follows: TGTGCCAGCAGTTTTGCCACAGGGGGCCAAGAGACCCAGTACTTC.

This clonotype appeared a few times. The chain has TRBV7-7 and TRBJ2-2; D is unclear. The V and J ends lost 3 bases and 2 bases respectively, with 4 bases between them. Germline-derived CDR1 and CDR2 are SSHAT and FNYEAQ (reference sequence). This CDR3 has 13 amino acids. The CDR3 region has the DNA TGTGCCAGCAGCTTTACTAACACCGGGGAGCTGTTTTTT. This gives the protein CASSFTNTGELFF.

This chain's CDR3 is CAASDFEGVRSVSSYNEQFF. DNA for the CDR3: TGTGCGGCCAGTGATTTCGAGGGGGTTCGTAGCGTCAGCTCCTACAATGAGCAGTTCTTC. The chain couples TRBV24-1 to TRBJ2-1; D may be TRBD1 (6 bases). The CDR3 consists of 20 residues. Germline V gene lookup returns CDR1 KGHDR and CDR2 SFDVKD.

This clonotype was seen ten or more times. J is TRBJ2-7 and V is TRBV25-1; 7 nucleotides agree with TRBD1. Trimming cost V 4 bases and J 4 bases; bases outside gene matches: 7. Germline CDR1 reads MGHDK; CDR2 reads SYGVNS. This CDR3 is built from 14 residues. CDR3 sequence reads: CASSVAGTAYEQYF. Here the CDR3 DNA reads TGTGCCAGCAGTGTAGCCGGGACAGCGTACGAGCAGTACTTC.

This clonotype was picked up many times. CDR3 DNA: TGCAGTGCCCCCGCAGGGGACTATGGCTACACCTTC. It yields the protein CSAPAGDYGYTF. The chain employs TRBV20-1 and TRBJ1-2; D is perhaps TRBD1 (6 bases). In germline, CDR1 is DFQATT, CDR2 SNEGSKA (reference sequence). This CDR3 has 12 amino acids. Trimming cost V 6 bases and J 3 bases, with 11 bases left between them.

This clonotype was observed a few times. At one boundary the junction diverges from the germline segment, which might be a read error. The chain has TRBV12-3 or TRBV12-4 and TRBJ2-5, with TRBD2 identical over 10 bases. The CDR3 totals 15 residues. CDR3: CASSVAGGGQETQYF. CDR3 sequence (DNA): TGTGCCAGCAGTGTAGCGGGGGGCGGTCAAGAGACCCAGTACTTC.

This clonotype was observed a few times. In nucleotides, the CDR3 is TGCAGTGCTTTCCTTGGACAGGGAGGCGGCTACACCTTC. Protein sequence: CSAFLGQGGGYTF. The rearrangement uses TRBV20-1 and TRBJ1-2; 8 bases fit TRBD1. The ends lost 5 bases at V and 8 bases at J; junction bases unmatched: 10. Looked up from germline, CDR1 is DFQATT and CDR2 is SNEGSKA (reference sequence). This CDR3 is 13 amino acids long.

In its sample, this clonotype was seen many times. This chain uses TRBV12-3 or TRBV12-4 with TRBJ2-7; no reliable D call. The CDR3 has 12 residues. V lost 5 bases and J 4 bases, leaving 9 bases between the germline ends. The DNA for the CDR3 is TGTGCCAGCAGTCCGGAAAAGTACGAGCAGTACTTC. This translates into CASSPEKYEQYF.

This clonotype was found many times. This chain uses TRBV28 with TRBJ2-7, with a weak D call TRBD1 (6 bases). The V end lost 5 bases, the J end lost 3 bases, and 14 bases lay between the germline ends. The CDR3 is 14 amino acids. Germline assignment: CDR1 MDHEN and CDR2 SYDVKM. CDR3 bases: TGTGCCAGCAGTCCAACAGGGTTTGTCTACGAGCAGTACTTC. It yields the protein CASSPTGFVYEQYF.